This record looks at one T cell receptor beta chain sequence and its context. No antigen is known for it. The CDR3 loop spans 19 amino acids. The J segment lost 4 bases and the V segment lost 5 bases, leaving 18 bases of the junction unmatched. In germline, CDR1 is KGHSH, CDR2 LQKENI. The data were obtained in a study of cytomegalovirus exposure and HLA in healthy donors. Use of 60 Vbeta and 13 Jbeta primers characterized the PCR. Using immunoSEQ multiplex PCR, the repertoire was profiled, and TCRdb retains in-frame clones only, with some absent. The table includes around 200,000 clones, about 86% detected once. Study observations and caveats: Rare TCR sequences dominated, though some public TCRs recurred in many donors. A later analysis linked a missense DCLRE1C variant to TCR beta V- and J-gene trimming. Owing to their indistinguishability, certain V segments, notably TRBV6-2 and TRBV6-3, were excluded.

The TCR originated in a woman aged 25 to 39 in good health and CMV-seronegative. The V call is TRBV18, the J call TRBJ2-3; 10 positions match TRBD2. Sequenced: PBMCs. CDR3 coding DNA: TGTGCCAGCTCATACAGCGGGGGGGCGTCGTCTTATGTCTCAGATACGCAGTATTTT. This encodes CASSYSGGASSYVSDTQYF.